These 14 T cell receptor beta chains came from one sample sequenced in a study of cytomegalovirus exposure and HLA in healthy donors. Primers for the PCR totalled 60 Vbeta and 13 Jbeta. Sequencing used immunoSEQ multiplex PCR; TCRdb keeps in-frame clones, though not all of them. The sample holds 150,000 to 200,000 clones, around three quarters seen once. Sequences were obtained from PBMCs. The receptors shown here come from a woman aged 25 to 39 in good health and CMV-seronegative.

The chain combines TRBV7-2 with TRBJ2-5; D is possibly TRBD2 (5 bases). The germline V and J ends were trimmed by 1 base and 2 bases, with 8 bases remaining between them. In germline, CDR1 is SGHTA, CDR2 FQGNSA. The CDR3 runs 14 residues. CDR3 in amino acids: CASSLVGGQETQYF. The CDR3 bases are TGTGCCAGCAGCTTAGTGGGCGGGCAAGAGACCCAGTACTTC. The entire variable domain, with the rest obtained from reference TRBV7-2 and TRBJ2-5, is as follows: GAGVSQSPSNKVTEKGKDVELRCDPISGHTALYWYRQSLGQGLEFLIYFQGNSAPDKSGLPSDRFSAERTGGSVSTLTIQRTQQEDSAVYLCASSLVGGQETQYFGPGTRLLVL.

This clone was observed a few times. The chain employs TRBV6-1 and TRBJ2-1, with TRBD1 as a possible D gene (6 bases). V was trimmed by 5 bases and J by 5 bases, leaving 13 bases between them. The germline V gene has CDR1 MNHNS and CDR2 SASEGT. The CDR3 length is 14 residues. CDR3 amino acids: CASSPRRDNNEQFF. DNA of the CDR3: TGTGCCAGCAGTCCTAGACGGGACAACAATGAGCAGTTCTTC.

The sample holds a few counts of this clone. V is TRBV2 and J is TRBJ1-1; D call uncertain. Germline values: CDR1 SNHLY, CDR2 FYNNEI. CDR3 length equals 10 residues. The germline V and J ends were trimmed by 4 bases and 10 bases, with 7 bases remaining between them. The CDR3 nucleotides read TGTGCCAGCAGTGGAGGTAGAGCTTTCTTT. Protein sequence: CASSGGRAFF.

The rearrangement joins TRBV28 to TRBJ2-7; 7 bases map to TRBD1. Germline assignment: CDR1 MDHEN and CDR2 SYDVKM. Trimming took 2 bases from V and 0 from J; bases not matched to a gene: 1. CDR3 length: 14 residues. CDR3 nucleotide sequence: TGTGCCAGCAGTTTAAGGGACAGCTCCTACGAGCAGTACTTC. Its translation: CASSLRDSSYEQYF.

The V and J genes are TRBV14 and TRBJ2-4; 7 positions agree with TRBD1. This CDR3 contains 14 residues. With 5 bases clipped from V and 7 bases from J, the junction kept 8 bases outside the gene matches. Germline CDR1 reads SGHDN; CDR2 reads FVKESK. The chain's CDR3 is CASSVQGSENIQYF. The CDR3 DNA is TGTGCCAGCAGCGTACAGGGGAGTGAGAACATTCAGTACTTC.

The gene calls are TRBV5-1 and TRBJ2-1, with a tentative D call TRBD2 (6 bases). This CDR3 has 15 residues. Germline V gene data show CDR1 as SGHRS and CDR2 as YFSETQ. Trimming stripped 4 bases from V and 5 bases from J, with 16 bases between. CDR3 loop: CASSPAGNTHNEQFF. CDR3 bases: TGCGCCAGCAGCCCGGCGGGGAACACCCACAATGAGCAGTTCTTC.

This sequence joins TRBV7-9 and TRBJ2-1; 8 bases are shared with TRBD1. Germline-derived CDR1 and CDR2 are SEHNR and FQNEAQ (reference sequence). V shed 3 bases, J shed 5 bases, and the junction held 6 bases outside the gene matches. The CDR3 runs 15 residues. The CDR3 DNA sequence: TGTGCCAGCAGCTTGGGTCAGGGGGCGAACAATGAGCAGTTCTTC. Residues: CASSLGQGANNEQFF.

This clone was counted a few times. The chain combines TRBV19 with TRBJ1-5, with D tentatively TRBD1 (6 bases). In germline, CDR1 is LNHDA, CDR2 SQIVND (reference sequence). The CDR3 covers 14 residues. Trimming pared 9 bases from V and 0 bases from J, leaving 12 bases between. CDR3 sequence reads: CARSGVSSNQPQHF. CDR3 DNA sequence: TGTGCCAGATCAGGGGTGAGTAGCAATCAGCCCCAGCATTTT.

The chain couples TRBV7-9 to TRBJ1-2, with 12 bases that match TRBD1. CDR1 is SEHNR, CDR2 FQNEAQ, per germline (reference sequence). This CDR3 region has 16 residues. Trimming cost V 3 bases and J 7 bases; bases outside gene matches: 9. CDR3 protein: CASSLGPGQGAGGYTF. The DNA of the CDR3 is TGTGCCAGCAGCTTGGGCCCGGGACAGGGGGCCGGTGGCTACACCTTC.

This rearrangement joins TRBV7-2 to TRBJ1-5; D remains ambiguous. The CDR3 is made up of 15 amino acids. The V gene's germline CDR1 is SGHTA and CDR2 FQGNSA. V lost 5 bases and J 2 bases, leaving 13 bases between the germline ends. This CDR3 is CASSKHREGNQPQHF. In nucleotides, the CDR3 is TGTGCCAGCAGCAAACACCGCGAGGGCAATCAGCCCCAGCATTTT.

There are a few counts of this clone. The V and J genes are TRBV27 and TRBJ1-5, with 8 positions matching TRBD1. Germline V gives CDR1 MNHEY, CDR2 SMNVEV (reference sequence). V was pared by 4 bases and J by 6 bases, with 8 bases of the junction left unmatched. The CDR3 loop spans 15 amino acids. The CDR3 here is CASSSGQGAFQPQHF. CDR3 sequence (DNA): TGTGCCAGCAGTTCAGGGCAGGGGGCATTTCAGCCCCAGCATTTT.

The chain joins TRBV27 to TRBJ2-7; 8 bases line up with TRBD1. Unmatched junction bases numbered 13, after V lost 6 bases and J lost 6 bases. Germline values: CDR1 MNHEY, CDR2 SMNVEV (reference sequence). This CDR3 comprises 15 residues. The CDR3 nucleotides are TGTGCCAGCAGCCACCCGGCCAGGACAGGGAGCGAGCAGTACTTC. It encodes CASSHPARTGSEQYF.

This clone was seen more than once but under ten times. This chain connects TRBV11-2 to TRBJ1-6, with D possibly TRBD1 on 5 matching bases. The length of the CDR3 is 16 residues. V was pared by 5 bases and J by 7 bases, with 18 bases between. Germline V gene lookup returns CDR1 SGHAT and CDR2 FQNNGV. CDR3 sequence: CASSLNPTAQNSPLHF. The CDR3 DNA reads TGTGCCAGCAGCCTCAACCCGACAGCGCAGAATTCACCCCTCCACTTT.

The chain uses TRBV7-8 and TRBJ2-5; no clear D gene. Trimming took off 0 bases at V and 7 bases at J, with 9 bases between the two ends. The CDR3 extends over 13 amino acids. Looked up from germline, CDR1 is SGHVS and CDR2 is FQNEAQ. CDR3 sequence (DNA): TGTGCCAGCAGCTTAGCTAGGTCAGGGACCCAGTACTTC. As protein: CASSLARSGTQYF.